Below, 25 T cell receptor beta chains from the same sample are listed, as sequenced in a study of cytomegalovirus exposure and HLA in healthy donors. With 60 Vbeta and 13 Jbeta primers, the PCR was carried out. Assay used: immunoSEQ multiplex PCR; TCRdb lists only in-frame clones, some missing. Among some 200,000 clones listed, more than 60% were seen once. The sequencing sample was made of PBMCs. Source of these receptors: a man aged 35-49 years in good health and CMV-seronegative.

The genes are TRBV10-3 and TRBJ1-2; unclear D gene. The V end was cut by 2 bases, the J end by 5 bases, with 12 bases between. Germline V gene sequence: CDR1 ENHRY, CDR2 SYGVKD. This CDR3 region has 14 residues. The CDR3 region is CAISEGGSGYGYTF. The CDR3 DNA reads TGTGCCATCAGTGAGGGAGGTTCTGGGTATGGCTACACCTTC.

The chain's CDR3 is CASSQGGEGTEAFF. The CDR3 coding sequence is TGTGCCAGCAGCCAAGGGGGGGAAGGCACTGAAGCTTTCTTT. V gene TRBV7-3 combines with J gene TRBJ1-1, with a possible D match to TRBD1 (6 bases). The CDR3 length is 14 residues. CDR1 and CDR2 (germline): SGHTA, FQGTGA. The germline V and J ends were trimmed by 5 bases and 4 bases, with 14 bases remaining between them. Variable domain in full (rest from reference TRBV7-3 and TRBJ1-1): GAGVSQTPSNKVTEKGKYVELRCDPISGHTALYWYRQSLGQGPEFLIYFQGTGAADDSGLPNDRFFAVRPEGSVSTLKIQRTERGDSAVYLCASSQGGEGTEAFFGQGTRLTVV.

This chain connects TRBV6-5 to TRBJ2-3; D is undetermined. V was shortened by 4 bases and J by 2 bases, with 4 bases between the two germline ends. This CDR3 is 12 amino acids long. CDR1 is MNHEY and CDR2 is SVGAGI in the germline V gene. The CDR3 sequence is CASSSFTDTQYF. In nucleotides, the CDR3 is TGTGCCAGCAGTTCTTTCACAGATACGCAGTATTTT.

The chain carries TRBV25-1 and TRBJ2-5; 8 bases line up with TRBD2. The J call is in doubt because the DNA end fits TRBJ2-7 better. The germline CDR1 and CDR2 sequences are MGHDK and SYGVNS. The CDR3 is 16 amino acids. CDR3 DNA sequence: TGTGCCAGCAGTGAGACCCCTACTGTGCGGGGGGACGAGCAGTACTTC. Protein product: CASSETPTVRGDEQYF.

The chain links TRBV28 to TRBJ1-5; no firm D call. This CDR3 is 12 amino acids long. Germline CDR1 reads MDHEN; CDR2 reads SYDVKM. Trimming pared 8 bases from V and 5 bases from J, leaving 10 bases between. As DNA, the CDR3 is TGTGCCAGCCGCGACGGGGATCAGCCCCAGCATTTT. Translated: CASRDGDQPQHF.

This clone was seen a handful of times. The chain links TRBV2 to TRBJ1-6; D uncertain. The CDR3 is 13 amino acids. Germline assignment: CDR1 SNHLY and CDR2 FYNNEI. V shed 0 bases and J shed 10 bases, with 7 bases lying between them. CDR3 DNA sequence: TGTGCCAGCAGTGAAGCGCAACGGTCACCCCTCCACTTT. Translation: CASSEAQRSPLHF.

The chain combines TRBV2 with TRBJ1-2, with TRBD1 identical over 10 bases. V trimming: 6 bases; J trimming: 7 bases; junction bases outside the gene matches: 8. In germline, CDR1 is SNHLY, CDR2 FYNNEI. This CDR3 comprises 14 residues. CDR3 DNA: TGTGCCAGCAGAGCCCGGGACAGGGGAGGTGGCTACACCTTC. Its protein product is CASRARDRGGGYTF.

This clone has a single count. As DNA, the CDR3 is TGTGCCAGCAGCGAAACGGGGAATAGGAACACTGAAGCTTTCTTT. This gives the protein CASSETGNRNTEAFF. The chain carries TRBV9 and TRBJ1-1; D unclear. Germline CDR1 and CDR2: SGDLS and YYNGEE. The CDR3 loop spans 15 amino acids. V was clipped by 3 bases and J by 1 base, with 13 bases between them.

The V call is TRBV18, the J call TRBJ2-1, with 7 bases fitting TRBD2. The germline CDR1 and CDR2 sequences are KGHSH and LQKENI. The ends lost 3 bases at V and 8 bases at J; junction bases unmatched: 7. CDR3 length: 14 residues. The CDR3 protein is CASSPVGGFDEQFF. In DNA form, the CDR3 reads TGTGCCAGCTCACCGGTCGGGGGGTTTGATGAGCAGTTCTTC.

The V call is TRBV13, the J call TRBJ2-1; 7 bases map to TRBD2. Germline V gene data show CDR1 as PRHDT and CDR2 as FYEKMQ (reference sequence). Germline trimming cut 0 bases from V and 5 bases from J; bases unmatched to any gene: 4. The CDR3 runs 15 residues. In DNA, the CDR3 is TGTGCCAGCAGCTTAGGCGGGGGGAGGAACAATGAGCAGTTCTTC. It is translated as CASSLGGGRNNEQFF.

The chain couples TRBV28 to TRBJ1-5, with D maybe TRBD1 (6 bases). The germline gives CDR1 MDHEN, CDR2 SYDVKM. V shed 8 bases and J shed 1 base, with 12 bases lying between them. This CDR3 spans 14 amino acids. Written as DNA, the CDR3 is TGTGCCAGCCTGACCGACAGGAGCAATCAGCCCCAGCATTTT. Translation: CASLTDRSNQPQHF.

This clone has only a few counts. The CDR3 region has the DNA TGTGCCAGCAGTTCTAGTACCCCGAATGACACTGAAGCTTTCTTT. Its protein product is CASSSSTPNDTEAFF. The chain carries TRBV6-4 and TRBJ1-1, with unresolved D. The germline V gene has CDR1 MRHNA and CDR2 SNTAGT. The V gene lost 5 bases and the J gene lost 3 bases, with 16 bases spanning the gap. The length of the CDR3 is 15 residues.

Turning to this clone: Germline is not matched at one junction end, which may reflect a read error. This chain links TRBV7-9 with TRBJ1-1; 7 positions match TRBD1. This CDR3 comprises 14 residues. From germline, CDR1 is SEHNR and CDR2 FQNEAQ (reference sequence). CDR3 amino acids: CASSSDRENAEAFF. The CDR3 DNA is TGTGCCAGCAGCTCAGACAGGGAGAACGCTGAAGCTTTCTTT.

The gene calls are TRBV2 and TRBJ1-2, with D perhaps matching TRBD1 (5 bases). CDR1 is SNHLY, CDR2 FYNNEI, per germline. V dropped 5 bases and J dropped 7 bases, with 14 bases sitting between them. The CDR3 loop spans 13 amino acids. CDR3 loop: CASSSSGMGGYTF. CDR3 nucleotides: TGTGCCAGCAGTTCCTCAGGGATGGGTGGCTACACCTTC.

The chain links TRBV5-6 to TRBJ2-7, with 10 bases identical to TRBD2. Germline V lookup: CDR1 SGHDT, CDR2 YYEEEE. V gave up 3 bases and J gave up 3 bases; unmatched junction bases: 3. The CDR3 contains 14 residues. CDR3 bases: TGTGCCAGCAGCTCCGGACTAGCGGTCTACGAGCAGTACTTC. Translating gives CASSSGLAVYEQYF.

The chain links TRBV19 to TRBJ2-1, with 11 bases identical to TRBD2. CDR3 length: 16 amino acids. Germline-derived CDR1 and CDR2 are LNHDA and SQIVND (reference sequence). J lost 7 bases, V lost 5 bases, and 10 bases had no gene match. Here the CDR3 reads CASSLVPGLAVNEQFF. The CDR3 DNA follows: TGTGCCAGTAGTCTGGTCCCGGGACTAGCGGTAAATGAGCAGTTCTTC. Full variable domain (remainder filled in from reference TRBV19 and TRBJ2-1): DGGITQSPKYLFRKEGQNVTLSCEQNLNHDAMYWYRQDPGQGLRLIYYSQIVNDFQKGDIAEGYSVSREKKESFPLTVTSAQKNPTAFYLCASSLVPGLAVNEQFFGPGTRLTVL.

This clone was found once. This sequence joins TRBV19 and TRBJ2-5; 10 bases agree with TRBD1. CDR1 is LNHDA and CDR2 is SQIVND in the germline V gene (reference sequence). The V segment lost 5 bases and the J segment 1 base; nucleotides outside the gene matches: 4. The CDR3 spans 15 residues. The CDR3 bases are TGTGCCAGTAGTGGACAGGGGGGGAGCCAAGAGACCCAGTACTTC. This codes for CASSGQGGSQETQYF.

The chain combines TRBV7-2 with TRBJ2-7; TRBD2 matches at 10 bases. The V segment lost 2 bases and the J segment 5 bases; nucleotides outside the gene matches: 9. The CDR3 has 16 residues. The V gene's germline CDR1 is SGHTA and CDR2 FQGNSA. The CDR3 DNA reads as TGTGCCAGCAGCTTAATGTTAGCGGGGGGCGCCGACGAGCAGTACTTC. Residues: CASSLMLAGGADEQYF. The full variable domain, in which reference TRBV7-2 and TRBJ2-7 provide the parts outside the CDR3, is GAGVSQSPSNKVTEKGKDVELRCDPISGHTALYWYRQSLGQGLEFLIYFQGNSAPDKSGLPSDRFSAERTGGSVSTLTIQRTQQEDSAVYLCASSLMLAGGADEQYFGPGTRLTVT.

In its sample, this clone was seen a few times. The CDR3, as DNA: TGTGCCAGCAGCCCAGGACAGGGGGATAATTCACCCCTCCACTTT. Its protein product is CASSPGQGDNSPLHF. The chain couples TRBV7-8 to TRBJ1-6; 10 bases are shared with TRBD1. Germline CDR1 is SGHVS and CDR2 is FQNEAQ. V gave up 5 bases and J gave up 5 bases; unmatched junction bases: 3. This CDR3 has 15 residues. The whole variable domain, filled in from reference TRBV7-8 and TRBJ1-6, reads GAGVSQSPRYKVAKRGQDVALRCDPISGHVSLFWYQQALGQGPEFLTYFQNEAQLDKSGLPSDRFFAERPEGSVSTLKIQRTQQEDSAVYLCASSPGQGDNSPLHFGNGTRLTVT.

This chain uses TRBV5-5 with TRBJ2-1; a weak D match, TRBD1 (5 bases). V dropped 4 bases and J dropped 8 bases, with 13 bases sitting between them. CDR1 SGHKS and CDR2 YYEKEE come from the germline V gene (reference sequence). The CDR3 contains 13 residues. The CDR3 loop is CASSKQQVYEQFF. DNA of the CDR3: TGTGCCAGCAGCAAGCAACAGGTTTATGAGCAGTTCTTC.

This clone was recorded a few times. The chain carries TRBV12-1 and TRBJ1-4; TRBD1, the table's D call, lacks a check against the DNA. TRBV12-1 corresponds to a pseudogene. The length of the CDR3 is 15 residues. CDR3 amino acids: CASKPPGTGTEKLFF. In DNA, the CDR3 is TGTGCCAGCAAACCTCCCGGGACAGGGACCGAAAAACTGTTTTTT.

This sequence joins TRBV7-2 and TRBJ2-2, with 10 bases matching TRBD1. The V gene's germline CDR1 is SGHTA and CDR2 FQGNSA. The CDR3 covers 18 residues. V gave up 5 bases and J gave up 4 bases; unmatched junction bases: 13. CDR3 sequence (DNA): TGTGCCAGCAGCATCTCCGGGACAGGGGTCCTTGGCACCGGGGAGCTGTTTTTT. Translating gives CASSISGTGVLGTGELFF.

DNA of the CDR3: TGTGCCAGCAGCTTATCCGAGCGGCTGCCCAATACGCAGTATTTT. Translating gives CASSLSERLPNTQYF. This sequence joins TRBV13 and TRBJ2-3, with D maybe TRBD2 (5 bases). Germline CDR1 and CDR2: PRHDT and FYEKMQ (reference sequence). The CDR3 extends over 15 amino acids. V gave up 2 bases and J gave up 7 bases, with 16 bases separating them.

In its sample, this clone was seen once. The chain combines TRBV4-1 with TRBJ1-1, with 7 bases fitting TRBD1. Trimming took 3 bases from V and 1 from J; bases not matched to a gene: 5. This CDR3 has 15 residues. Germline V gives CDR1 MGHRA, CDR2 YSYEKL. In DNA, the CDR3 is TGCGCCAGCAGCCAGGTACAGGGGAGGAACACTGAAGCTTTCTTT. Protein sequence: CASSQVQGRNTEAFF.

The genes are TRBV28 and TRBJ2-5, with 10 bases fitting TRBD2. The germline CDR1 and CDR2 sequences are MDHEN and SYDVKM. V shed 3 bases, J shed 4 bases, and the junction held 8 bases outside the gene matches. The CDR3 runs to 16 residues. The DNA for the CDR3 is TGTGCCAGCAGTTTTACTAGCGGGGTCCCCGGAGAGACCCAGTACTTC. This encodes CASSFTSGVPGETQYF.